Sequencing of this TCR beta chain was carried out in a study of a mutant IDH1 vaccine in newly diagnosed glioma. Study summary: Most had both radiotherapy and temozolomide beforehand; others had only one.

There are 13 residues in the CDR3. Trimming took 3 bases from V and 4 from J, leaving 10 bases between them. Germline V CDR1 and CDR2: SGHDT, YYEEEE. Time point denoted: baseline, week 1 (first vaccination visit). Treatment noted: pre-vaccination baseline after standard-of-care therapy. Astrocytomas found in donors were new, WHO grade 3 or 4, IDH1-mutant and ATRX-lost. TCRdb's copy holds only in-frame clones and misses some; the assay was immunoSEQ multiplex PCR. The sample has about 88,000 clones, over 70% seen once. This TCR came from a man aged 40-55 years with glioma. Some clones in this sample may be carry-over from other donors' samples. This chain connects TRBV5-6 to TRBJ2-5, with D perhaps given as TRBD1 or TRBD2 (7 bases each). This specimen was PBMCs, taken from a glioma patient treated with radiotherapy, temozolomide or both. CDR3 in amino acids: CASSSGGGETQYF. CDR3 bases: TGTGCCAGCAGCTCAGGGGGGGGAGAGACCCAGTACTTC.